The 9 T cell receptor beta chains in this list originate from one sample, sequenced in a study of blood T cell repertoires in COVID-19. Method: immunoSEQ multiplex PCR; TCRdb's copy keeps in-frame clones and lacks some. The sample yields approximately 61,000 clones, more than 60% seen once. The sequenced sample was peripheral blood. The receptors were sampled from a woman in her 70s with acute or convalescent COVID-19.

The genes are TRBV7-2 and TRBJ2-1; 12 nucleotides align to TRBD2. The germline V gene encodes CDR1 SGHTA and CDR2 FQGNSA. This CDR3 region has 18 residues. The J segment lost 5 bases and the V segment lost 0 bases, leaving 8 bases of the junction unmatched. The DNA of the CDR3 is TGTGCCAGCAGCTTAGCGCGGGCTAGCGGGGGGGCCCACAATGAGCAGTTCTTC. Translation gives CASSLARASGGAHNEQFF.

The rearrangement joins TRBV7-7 to TRBJ2-1; 9 bases align to TRBD2. The CDR3 is 15 residues long. V shed 3 bases and J 1 base; nucleotides not matched to a gene: 1. CDR1 SSHAT and CDR2 FNYEAQ come from the germline V gene (reference sequence). CDR3 sequence (DNA): TGTGCCAGCAGCTTTAGCGGGGGATCCTACAATGAGCAGTTCTTC. Its translation: CASSFSGGSYNEQFF. Complete variable domain (other parts from reference TRBV7-7 and TRBJ2-1): GAGVSQSPRYKVTKRGQDVTLRCDPISSHATLYWYQQALGQGPEFLTYFNYEAQPDKSGLPSDRFSAERPEGSISTLTIQRTEQRDSAMYRCASSFSGGSYNEQFFGPGTRLTVL.

V gene TRBV7-8 combines with J gene TRBJ2-7; the D gene is possibly TRBD2 (5 bases). This CDR3 comprises 16 residues. V lost 1 base and J lost 0, with 13 bases in between. From germline, CDR1 is SGHVS and CDR2 FQNEAQ. CDR3 amino acids: CASSLDLSGISYEQYF. The CDR3 DNA reads as TGTGCCAGCAGCTTAGACTTATCCGGGATCTCCTACGAGCAGTACTTC.

The J gene is TRBJ1-1, the V gene TRBV29-1; no firm D call. V was trimmed by 0 bases and J by 5 bases, leaving 7 bases between them. Per the germline V gene, CDR1 is SQVTM and CDR2 is ANQGSEA. The CDR3 covers 12 residues. CDR3 residues: CSVEDVRTEAFF. CDR3 sequence (DNA): TGCAGCGTTGAAGACGTCAGAACTGAAGCTTTCTTT.

The V call is TRBV27, the J call TRBJ2-1; possible D gene TRBD1, 6 bases. V gave up 8 bases and J gave up 5 bases, with 16 bases separating them. Germline CDR1 MNHEY, CDR2 SMNVEV (reference sequence). CDR3 length: 14 amino acids. Written as DNA, the CDR3 is TGTGCCAGCCGTCCGGGACATTCGGACAATGAGCAGTTCTTC. Amino acids: CASRPGHSDNEQFF.

This clone has only a few counts. This chain links TRBV6-5 with TRBJ2-7, with 7 bases fitting TRBD1. CDR3 length: 14 amino acids. The germline CDR1 and CDR2 sequences are MNHEY and SVGAGI. J gave up 3 bases and V 2 bases, and 4 bases lay outside the gene matches. CDR3 sequence (DNA): TGTGCCAGCAGTTACGGGCCAGGGGGCTACGAGCAGTACTTC. Protein: CASSYGPGGYEQYF.

Here the CDR3 reads CATSKGRGGGHGYGYTF. In DNA, the CDR3 is TGTGCCACCAGCAAAGGTAGAGGGGGGGGTCATGGCTATGGCTACACCTTC. This chain connects TRBV21-1 to TRBJ1-2. TRBV21-1 is a pseudogene locus. The CDR3 is made up of 17 amino acids.

The chain is built from TRBV6-5 and TRBJ2-5; 11 bases line up with TRBD2. Germline V gene sequence: CDR1 MNHEY, CDR2 SVGAGI. The CDR3 covers 14 residues. V lost 9 bases, J lost 4 bases, and 7 bases stayed unmatched. In nucleotides, the CDR3 is TGTGCCAGTAAGGCACTAGCGGGGGTAGAGACCCAGTACTTC. Encoded protein: CASKALAGVETQYF.

This clone was seen a few times. The chain has TRBV27 and TRBJ2-1; possible D gene TRBD1, 6 bases. The CDR3 spans 16 residues. The germline V gene has CDR1 MNHEY and CDR2 SMNVEV (reference sequence). V lost 5 bases and J lost 3, with 17 bases in between. The CDR3 sequence: CASSLYRQVGYNEQFF. Written as DNA, the CDR3 is TGTGCCAGCAGTCTATACAGACAGGTAGGCTACAATGAGCAGTTCTTC.